These 14 T cell receptor beta chains share one sample of origin, sequenced in a study of T cell responses to AZD1222 COVID-19 vaccine. Assay: immunoSEQ multiplex PCR; the TCRdb copy retains only in-frame clones and omits some. The top ten clones hold around 10% of a sample with more than 120,000 clones, about 90% of them seen once. Sample: peripheral blood, taken 28 days after the second AZD1222 dose. These receptors were taken from an adult who received the AZD1222 COVID-19 vaccine.

This clone has only one observation. The rearrangement uses TRBV29-1 and TRBJ2-5; no clear D gene. CDR1 and CDR2 from the germline V gene are SQVTM and ANQGSEA. V was trimmed by 3 bases and J by 2 bases, leaving 7 bases between them. CDR3 length: 12 residues. The CDR3 DNA reads as TGCAGCGTTGACGAACAGCAAGAGACCCAGTACTTC. Protein: CSVDEQQETQYF.

This sequence joins TRBV5-1 and TRBJ2-1; possibly TRBD1 for D (6 bases). The CDR3 runs to 15 residues. V lost 0 bases and J lost 10, with 17 bases in between. Germline-derived CDR1 and CDR2 are SGHRS and YFSETQ. The CDR3 DNA is TGCGCCAGCAGCTTGGCCGGTTTAGGGGGTTACGAGCAGTTCTTC. Its translation: CASSLAGLGGYEQFF.

V is TRBV12-3 or TRBV12-4 and J is TRBJ2-1, with D perhaps matching TRBD2 (6 bases). This CDR3 region has 11 residues. V was shortened by 5 bases and J by 14 bases, with 13 bases between the two germline ends. The CDR3 reads CASSPVRGEFF. CDR3 sequence (DNA): TGTGCCAGCAGTCCGGTCCGCGGGGAGTTCTTC.

The chain carries TRBV4-1 and TRBJ2-7; D not certain. With 0 bases removed from V and 3 bases from J, the gap between germline ends came to 9 bases. CDR1 and CDR2 (germline): MGHRA, YSYEKL. The CDR3 runs to 14 residues. The CDR3 is CASSQDLSSYEQYF. CDR3 nucleotide sequence: TGCGCCAGCAGCCAAGATCTTTCCAGCTACGAGCAGTACTTC.

The chain links TRBV18 to TRBJ2-5; D remains unclear. The CDR3 consists of 13 residues. Germline-derived CDR1 and CDR2 are KGHSH and LQKENI. The germline V and J ends were trimmed by 2 bases and 4 bases, with 8 bases remaining between them. CDR3 protein: CASSPGVGETQYF. As DNA, the CDR3 is TGTGCCAGCTCACCAGGGGTAGGAGAGACCCAGTACTTC.

The J gene is TRBJ1-5, the V gene TRBV6-5; D is perhaps TRBD1 (5 bases). CDR3 length equals 13 residues. Trimming took 5 bases from V and 1 from J, leaving 6 bases between them. Germline V gene sequence: CDR1 MNHEY, CDR2 SVGAGI. The CDR3 protein is CASSRDSNQPQHF. CDR3 DNA sequence: TGTGCCAGCAGTCGGGACAGCAATCAGCCCCAGCATTTT.

This chain uses TRBV7-9 with TRBJ1-3, with D uncertain. Germline V CDR1 and CDR2: SEHNR, FQNEAQ (reference sequence). V was shortened by 4 bases and J by 0 bases, with 10 bases between the two germline ends. The CDR3 extends over 15 amino acids. CDR3 loop: CASSSRDTSGNTIYF. In nucleotides, the CDR3 is TGTGCCAGCAGCTCCCGAGACACCTCTGGAAACACCATATATTTT.

The chain couples TRBV6-5 to TRBJ2-1, with 9 positions matching TRBD1. CDR1 is MNHEY, CDR2 SVGAGI, per germline. V lost 4 bases, J lost 4 bases, and 5 bases stayed unmatched. The CDR3 runs to 15 residues. As DNA, the CDR3 is TGTGCCAGCAGTTCGGGACAGGGAGGGTACAATGAGCAGTTCTTC. The encoded protein is CASSSGQGGYNEQFF.

The rearrangement uses TRBV6-5 and TRBJ1-2; 7 bases are shared with TRBD1. The CDR3 length is 15 residues. The V segment lost 0 bases and the J segment 4 bases; nucleotides outside the gene matches: 5. Germline V CDR1 and CDR2: MNHEY, SVGAGI. CDR3: CASSYSRTGSYGYTF. CDR3 DNA: TGTGCCAGCAGTTACTCGAGGACAGGCTCCTATGGCTACACCTTC.

This clone came up a few times. The genes are TRBV4-2 and TRBJ1-3; perhaps TRBD1 as D (5 bases). V lost 0 bases and J lost 2, with 14 bases in between. The CDR3 contains 17 residues. Germline CDR1 LGHNA, CDR2 YNFKEQ. The CDR3 nucleotides are TGTGCCAGCAGCCAAGATCTTCGAAAAGGGGCTGGAAACACCATATATTTT. Translating gives CASSQDLRKGAGNTIYF.

The rearrangement joins TRBV5-4 to TRBJ2-2; D is undetermined. CDR1 is SGHNT, CDR2 YYREEE, per germline (reference sequence). V was trimmed by 2 bases and J by 5 bases, leaving 13 bases between them. CDR3 length equals 15 residues. The CDR3 is CASSFWQRLTGELFF. The CDR3, as DNA: TGTGCCAGCAGCTTTTGGCAGCGACTTACCGGGGAGCTGTTTTTT.

The chain has TRBV6-1 and TRBJ1-1; possible D gene TRBD1, 6 bases. The V end lost 2 bases, the J end lost 0 bases, and 7 bases lay between the germline ends. Germline values: CDR1 MNHNS, CDR2 SASEGT. CDR3 length: 14 amino acids. In nucleotides, the CDR3 is TGTGCCAGCAGTGAACAGGGGTTGAACACTGAAGCTTTCTTT. Translation: CASSEQGLNTEAFF.

The J gene is TRBJ2-7, the V gene TRBV7-8; weak D call: TRBD1 (6 bases). This CDR3 region has 14 residues. The V and J ends lost 5 bases and 3 bases respectively, with 14 bases between them. Germline V gene sequence: CDR1 SGHVS, CDR2 FQNEAQ. The CDR3 DNA sequence: TGTGCCAGCAGCCCTTACAGGGTGAGCTACGAGCAGTACGTC. Translating it yields CASSPYRVSYEQYV.

V and J are TRBV14 and TRBJ2-5; 8 nucleotides agree with TRBD2. This CDR3 region has 17 residues. Germline CDR1 reads SGHDN; CDR2 reads FVKESK. V shed 1 base, J shed 5 bases, and the junction held 12 bases outside the gene matches. CDR3 region: CASSQAPGTSYWETQYF. In DNA form, the CDR3 reads TGTGCCAGCAGCCAAGCCCCCGGGACTAGTTATTGGGAGACCCAGTACTTC. Complete variable domain (other parts from reference TRBV14 and TRBJ2-5): EAGVTQFPSHSVIEKGQTVTLRCDPISGHDNLYWYRRVMGKEIKFLLHFVKESKQDESGMPNNRFLAERTGGTYSTLKVQPAELEDSGVYFCASSQAPGTSYWETQYFGPGTRLLVL.